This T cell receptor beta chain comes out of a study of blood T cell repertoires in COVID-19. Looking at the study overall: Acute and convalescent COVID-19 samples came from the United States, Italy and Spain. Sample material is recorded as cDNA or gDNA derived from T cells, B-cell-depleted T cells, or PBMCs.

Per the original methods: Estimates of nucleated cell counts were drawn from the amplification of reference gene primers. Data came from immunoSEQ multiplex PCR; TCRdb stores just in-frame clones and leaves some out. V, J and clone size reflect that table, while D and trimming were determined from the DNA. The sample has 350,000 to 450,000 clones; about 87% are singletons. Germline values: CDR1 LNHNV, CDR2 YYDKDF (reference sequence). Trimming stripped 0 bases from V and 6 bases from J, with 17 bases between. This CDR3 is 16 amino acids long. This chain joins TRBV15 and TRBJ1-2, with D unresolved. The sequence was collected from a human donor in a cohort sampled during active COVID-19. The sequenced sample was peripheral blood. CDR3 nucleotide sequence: TGTGCCACCAGCAGAGATCTTGTCGGGGATTCAGATGGCTACACCTTC. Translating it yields CATSRDLVGDSDGYTF.